The 23 T cell receptor beta chains below were found in one sample sequenced in a study of blood T cell repertoires in COVID-19 (TCRdb year 2020). The library was made by the immunoSEQ multiplex PCR assay. TCRdb stores this immuneACCESS table with in-frame sequences only. Part of the clones is absent; in the studies checked, under half of the shortfall reflects unresolved V genes, and no reason is known for the rest. The sample records approximately 270,000 clones, over 75% of which are singletons. In total, the top ten clones hold roughly 11% of the sample. The sample consisted of peripheral blood. These TCRs come from a woman aged 70-85 years with acute or convalescent COVID-19.

The V and J genes are TRBV27 and TRBJ2-7; 9 positions agree with TRBD1. CDR1 and CDR2 from the germline V gene are MNHEY and SMNVEV (reference sequence). V shed 6 bases, J shed 2 bases, and the junction held 5 bases outside the gene matches. The CDR3 extends over 14 amino acids. The CDR3: CASRRDRVTYEQYF. CDR3 in DNA: TGTGCCAGCAGAAGGGACAGGGTTACCTACGAGCAGTACTTC.

This chain uses TRBV6-5 with TRBJ1-3, with D hard to call. Germline V gene lookup returns CDR1 MNHEY and CDR2 SVGAGI. This CDR3 spans 12 amino acids. CDR3 coding DNA: TGTGCGTCCTTCTCCTCTGGAAACACCATATATTTT. It yields the protein CASFSSGNTIYF.

The chain joins TRBV2 to TRBJ1-2; no reliable D call. Trimming removed 7 bases from V and 4 bases from J, with 25 bases in between. In germline, CDR1 is SNHLY, CDR2 FYNNEI. This CDR3 contains 17 residues. The CDR3, as DNA: TGTGCCAGCACCCGGGAGAGCATTCTAGGCGGATCCTATGGCTACACCTTC. This sequence encodes CASTRESILGGSYGYTF. Combining the CDR3 with reference TRBV2 and TRBJ1-2 gives the whole variable domain EPEVTQTPSHQVTQMGQEVILRCVPISNHLYFYWYRQILGQKVEFLVSFYNNEISEKSEIFDDQFSVERPDGSNFTLKIRSTKLEDSAMYFCASTRESILGGSYGYTFGSGTRLTVV.

The chain carries TRBV11-2 and TRBJ2-2, with TRBD1 identical over 10 bases. There are 15 residues in the CDR3. From germline, CDR1 is SGHAT and CDR2 FQNNGV. The J segment lost 5 bases and the V segment lost 3 bases, leaving 3 bases of the junction unmatched. In DNA form, the CDR3 reads TGTGCCAGCAGCTTGACAGGGGGCGGTACCGGGGAGCTGTTTTTT. This translates into CASSLTGGGTGELFF.

CDR3 sequence reads: CASRPGLGYNYGYTF. The CDR3 region has the DNA TGTGCCAGCAGACCGGGATTAGGATATAACTATGGCTACACCTTC. This chain uses TRBV6-5 with TRBJ1-2; D is undetermined. The CDR3 runs to 15 residues. V was pared by 6 bases and J by 1 base, with 15 bases between. Germline V lookup: CDR1 MNHEY, CDR2 SVGAGI.

The DNA for the CDR3 is TGTGCCAGTAGTATAGGCCAGGGGGCAGTGGCTTTCTTT. Residues: CASSIGQGAVAFF. The V and J genes are TRBV19 and TRBJ1-1; 8 nucleotides line up with TRBD1. Germline assignment: CDR1 LNHDA and CDR2 SQIVND (reference sequence). The CDR3 loop spans 13 amino acids. V gave up 1 base and J gave up 11 bases; unmatched junction bases: 6.

The chain recombines TRBV6-6 with TRBJ1-2; 9 bases are a match to TRBD1. This CDR3 is built from 14 residues. Per germline, CDR1 MNHNY and CDR2 SVGAGI (reference sequence). V was pared by 6 bases and J by 1 base, with 3 bases of the junction left unmatched. The CDR3 DNA is TGTGCCAGCAGCGGGACAGGGATTAACTATGGCTACACCTTC. This codes for CASSGTGINYGYTF.

The rearrangement links TRBV5-1 to TRBJ1-3; the D is unclear. The CDR3 consists of 14 residues. Germline V lookup: CDR1 SGHRS, CDR2 YFSETQ. V was shortened by 4 bases and J by 0 bases, with 8 bases between the two germline ends. The CDR3 DNA sequence: TGCGCCAGCAGCCTCGGGATCTCTGGAAACACCATATATTTT. It encodes CASSLGISGNTIYF.

The V gene is TRBV28, the J gene TRBJ2-7; tentatively, D is TRBD1 (5 bases). Trimming took 7 bases from V and 2 from J, leaving 12 bases between them. CDR1 MDHEN and CDR2 SYDVKM come from the germline V gene. This CDR3 is built from 13 residues. CDR3 sequence reads: CASNGPGTYEQYF. The CDR3 DNA sequence: TGTGCCAGCAATGGCCCAGGGACCTACGAGCAGTACTTC.

V usage is TRBV4-1 and J usage is TRBJ2-2; 10 nucleotides agree with TRBD2. This CDR3 region has 16 residues. Germline CDR1 reads MGHRA; CDR2 reads YSYEKL. Trimming at V came to 0 bases and at J to 6 bases, leaving 4 bases not matched to a gene. The CDR3: CASSQDGSGGAGELFF. DNA of the CDR3: TGCGCCAGCAGCCAAGATGGAAGCGGGGGGGCCGGGGAGCTGTTTTTT.

This clone has a handful of counts. V and J are TRBV2 and TRBJ2-4; maybe TRBD2 (5 bases). Germline CDR1 is SNHLY and CDR2 is FYNNEI. Trimming removed 3 bases at V and 2 bases at J, with 17 bases between. The CDR3 spans 17 residues. CDR3 amino acids: CASSEGMGTGTKNIQYF. The DNA for the CDR3 is TGTGCCAGCAGTGAGGGAATGGGCACGGGGACCAAAAACATTCAGTACTTC.

The rearrangement links TRBV19 to TRBJ1-4; D is unresolved. Germline values: CDR1 LNHDA, CDR2 SQIVND (reference sequence). With 3 bases removed from V and 1 base from J, the gap between germline ends came to 18 bases. This CDR3 is 18 amino acids long. As DNA, the CDR3 is TGTGCCAGTAGTATCCCCCCCCGGAGGCGGGGAACTAATGAAAAACTGTTTTTT. It encodes CASSIPPRRRGTNEKLFF. The full variable domain, its missing parts supplied by reference TRBV19 and TRBJ1-4, is DGGITQSPKYLFRKEGQNVTLSCEQNLNHDAMYWYRQDPGQGLRLIYYSQIVNDFQKGDIAEGYSVSREKKESFPLTVTSAQKNPTAFYLCASSIPPRRRGTNEKLFFGSGTQLSVL.

The genes are TRBV11-2 and TRBJ2-2; tentative D call: TRBD2 (6 bases). Germline V gene data show CDR1 as SGHAT and CDR2 as FQNNGV. The CDR3 length is 16 residues. The V and J ends lost 5 bases and 1 base respectively, with 14 bases between them. CDR3 loop: CASSRRARVNTGELFF. CDR3 DNA sequence: TGTGCCAGCAGCCGGAGGGCGCGGGTGAACACCGGGGAGCTGTTTTTT.

The chain carries TRBV30 and TRBJ1-1, with TRBD1 matching over 10 bases. Germline loops: CDR1 GTSNPN, CDR2 SVGIG (reference sequence). V shed 2 bases, J shed 5 bases, and the junction held 8 bases outside the gene matches. The CDR3 sequence is 15 residues long. The CDR3 sequence is CAWSWADRGGTEAFF. The CDR3 DNA is TGTGCCTGGAGTTGGGCGGACAGGGGGGGGACTGAAGCTTTCTTT.

This clone was counted only a few times. J is TRBJ1-2 and V is TRBV6-6; D may be TRBD1 (6 bases). CDR3 length: 13 residues. In germline, CDR1 is MNHNY, CDR2 SVGAGI (reference sequence). V gave up 5 bases and J gave up 3 bases, with 10 bases separating them. CDR3 DNA: TGTGCCAGCAGTCCGGGACAACACTATGGCTACACCTTC. Amino acid sequence: CASSPGQHYGYTF.

The CDR3 DNA reads TGTGCTAGTGGTTTCGGACAGAATAATGAAAAACTGTTTTTT. It encodes CASGFGQNNEKLFF. V usage is TRBV12-5 and J usage is TRBJ1-4; D might be TRBD1 (6 bases). Germline CDR1 is LGHNT and CDR2 is FRNRAP. V dropped 3 bases and J dropped 4 bases, with 9 bases sitting between them. This CDR3 has 14 amino acids.

This clone has just one count. J is TRBJ2-7 and V is TRBV7-9; 8 nucleotides line up with TRBD1. This CDR3 has 15 residues. Looked up from germline, CDR1 is SEHNR and CDR2 is FQNEAQ (reference sequence). The V segment lost 5 bases and the J segment 5 bases; nucleotides outside the gene matches: 11. In nucleotides, the CDR3 is TGTGCCAGCAGCCCCGCAGGGGGCGCTACCCACGAGCAGTACTTC. Amino acid sequence: CASSPAGGATHEQYF.

The chain is built from TRBV10-3 and TRBJ2-7; 9 bases map to TRBD2. Germline V gene lookup returns CDR1 ENHRY and CDR2 SYGVKD. After removal of 5 bases from V and 5 bases from J, the junction contained 7 bases not matched to a gene. The CDR3 runs to 14 residues. DNA for the CDR3: TGTGCCATCAGTAAAGCGGGGGGTATCAACGAGCAGTACTTC. It codes for CAISKAGGINEQYF.

The rearrangement links TRBV3-1 (or the pseudogene TRBV3-2) to TRBJ2-2; D uncertain. This CDR3 has 12 residues. Trimming left V 2 bases short and J 12 bases short, with 10 bases between. Germline CDR1 is LGHDT and CDR2 is YNNKEL (reference sequence). CDR3 protein: CASSQSRQKLFF. CDR3 DNA sequence: TGTGCCAGCAGCCAAAGTCGTCAGAAGCTGTTTTTT.

The chain joins TRBV6-6 to TRBJ1-2, with D maybe TRBD1 (6 bases). Between the trimmed V and J ends, which lost 5 bases and 4 bases, there was a span of 11 bases. The CDR3 runs to 13 residues. Per the germline V gene, CDR1 is MNHNY and CDR2 is SVGAGI (reference sequence). The CDR3 DNA is TGTGCCAGCAGTGGCGCGGACAGCTATGGCTACACCTTC. Translation: CASSGADSYGYTF.

This chain joins TRBV7-9 and TRBJ1-6; no reliable D call. The germline gives CDR1 SEHNR, CDR2 FQNEAQ (reference sequence). V lost 3 bases and J 11 bases, leaving 8 bases between the germline ends. This CDR3 is 12 amino acids long. The CDR3 DNA follows: TGTGCCAGCAGCTTGAACTTCCCACCCCTCCACTTT. This encodes CASSLNFPPLHF.

The V call is TRBV6-1, the J call TRBJ1-5, with unresolved D. Trimming pared 1 base from V and 4 bases from J, leaving 8 bases between. CDR1 is MNHNS, CDR2 SASEGT, per germline. The CDR3 covers 14 residues. The CDR3 bases are TGTGCCAGCAGTGAAGGTCAGGTAAATCAGCCCCAGCATTTT. Its translation: CASSEGQVNQPQHF.

J is TRBJ2-6 and V is TRBV5-1, with no clear D. Trimming stripped 0 bases from V and 0 bases from J, with 4 bases between. Germline V gene lookup returns CDR1 SGHRS and CDR2 YFSETQ. The CDR3 totals 15 residues. CDR3 region: CASSLDSSGANVLTF. The CDR3 DNA reads TGCGCCAGCAGCTTGGACAGCTCTGGGGCCAACGTCCTGACTTTC.